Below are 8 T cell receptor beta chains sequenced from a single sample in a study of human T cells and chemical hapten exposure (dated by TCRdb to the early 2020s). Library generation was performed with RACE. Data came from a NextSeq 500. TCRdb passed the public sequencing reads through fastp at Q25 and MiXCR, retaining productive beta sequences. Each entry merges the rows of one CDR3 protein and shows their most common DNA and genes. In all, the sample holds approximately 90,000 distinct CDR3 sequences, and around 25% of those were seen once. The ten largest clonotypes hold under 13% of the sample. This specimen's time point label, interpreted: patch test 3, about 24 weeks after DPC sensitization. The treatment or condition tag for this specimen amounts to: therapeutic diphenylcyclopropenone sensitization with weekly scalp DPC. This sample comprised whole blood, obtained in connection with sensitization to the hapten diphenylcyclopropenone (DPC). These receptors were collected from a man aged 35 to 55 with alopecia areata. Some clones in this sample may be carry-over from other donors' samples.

CDR3 in amino acids: CASSARDRAAYEQYF. As DNA, the CDR3 is TGTGCCAGCAGTGCCCGGGACAGGGCTGCCTACGAGCAGTACTTC. This chain connects TRBV12-3 or TRBV12-4 to TRBJ2-7; 9 nucleotides align to TRBD1. The CDR3 extends over 15 amino acids. V was pared by 5 bases and J by 2 bases, with 7 bases of the junction left unmatched.

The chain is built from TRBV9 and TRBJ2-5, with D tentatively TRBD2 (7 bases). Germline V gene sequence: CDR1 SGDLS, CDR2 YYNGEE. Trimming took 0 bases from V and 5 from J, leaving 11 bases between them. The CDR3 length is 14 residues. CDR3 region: CASSVEGRGETQYF. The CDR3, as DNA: TGTGCCAGCAGCGTAGAAGGGAGGGGGGAGACCCAGTACTTC.

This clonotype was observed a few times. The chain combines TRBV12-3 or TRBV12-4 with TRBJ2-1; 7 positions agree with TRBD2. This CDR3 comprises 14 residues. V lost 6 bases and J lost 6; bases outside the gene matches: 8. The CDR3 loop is CASSWGGSGNEQFF. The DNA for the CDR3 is TGTGCCAGCAGCTGGGGGGGGTCTGGCAATGAGCAGTTCTTC.

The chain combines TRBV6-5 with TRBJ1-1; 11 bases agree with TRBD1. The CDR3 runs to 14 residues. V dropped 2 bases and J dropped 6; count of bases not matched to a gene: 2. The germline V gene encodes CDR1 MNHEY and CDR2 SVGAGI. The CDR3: CASSYQDRGPEAFF. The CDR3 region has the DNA TGTGCCAGCAGTTACCAGGACAGGGGGCCTGAAGCTTTCTTT.

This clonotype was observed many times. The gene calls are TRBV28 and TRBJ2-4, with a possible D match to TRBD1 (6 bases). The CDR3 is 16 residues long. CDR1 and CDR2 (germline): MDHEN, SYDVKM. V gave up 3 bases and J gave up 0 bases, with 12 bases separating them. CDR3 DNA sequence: TGTGCCAGCAGTTTCAGTGGACAGCTAGCCAAAAACATTCAGTACTTC. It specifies CASSFSGQLAKNIQYF.

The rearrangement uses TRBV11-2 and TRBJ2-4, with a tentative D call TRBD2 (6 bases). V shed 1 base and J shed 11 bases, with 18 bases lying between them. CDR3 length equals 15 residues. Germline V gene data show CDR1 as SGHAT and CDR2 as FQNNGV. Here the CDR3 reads CASSLGGGTESLQYF. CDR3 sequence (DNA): TGTGCCAGCAGCTTAGGAGGCGGGACGGAAAGCCTTCAGTACTTC. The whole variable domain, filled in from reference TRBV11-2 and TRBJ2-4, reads EAGVAQSPRYKIIEKRQSVAFWCNPISGHATLYWYQQILGQGPKLLIQFQNNGVVDDSQLPKDRFSAERLKGVDSTLKIQPAKLEDSAVYLCASSLGGGTESLQYFGAGTRLSVL.

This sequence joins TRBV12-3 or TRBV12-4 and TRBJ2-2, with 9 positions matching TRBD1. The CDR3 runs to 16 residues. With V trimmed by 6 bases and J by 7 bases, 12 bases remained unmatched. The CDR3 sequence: CASSLIPGQGIGELFF. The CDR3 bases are TGTGCCAGCAGCTTGATACCGGGACAGGGAATCGGGGAGCTGTTTTTT.

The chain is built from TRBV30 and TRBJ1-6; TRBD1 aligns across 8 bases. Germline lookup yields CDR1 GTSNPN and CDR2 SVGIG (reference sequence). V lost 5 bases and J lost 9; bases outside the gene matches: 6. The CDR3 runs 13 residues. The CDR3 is CAWWTGKGSPLHF. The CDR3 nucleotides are TGTGCCTGGTGGACAGGGAAGGGTTCACCCCTCCACTTT.